Described below is a single TCR beta chain sequence and its context. The data were taken from a study of CD8 T cells in Susac syndrome. Germline assignment: CDR1 ENHRY and CDR2 SYGVKD. Between the trimmed V and J ends, which lost 4 bases and 2 bases, there was a span of 12 bases. The CDR3 loop spans 14 amino acids. Random hexamers served to reverse transcribe about 0.45 to 1 ug RNA. Each CDR3 protein is one row after TCRdb ran MiXCR on the immunoSEQ multiplex PCR reads. The sample consists of about 160,000 distinct CDR3 sequences, roughly 93% of them appearing once. Sequencing of TCR beta was undertaken in CD8+ and CD4+ T cells derived from blood. Negative magnetic isolation gave CD8+ and CD4+ cells; FACS enriched CD8+ TEMRA.

The sequence was collected from a human donor in good health. The sequenced sample was CD4+ T cells from PBMCs. The chain couples TRBV10-3 to TRBJ2-7, with D perhaps matching TRBD1 or TRBD2 (5 bases each). In DNA, the CDR3 is TGTGCCATCAGTGGGGGGAGCCCTCCCTACGAGCAGTACTTC. Translating gives CAISGGSPPYEQYF.